This T cell receptor (beta chain) was identified during a study of beta chain features in type 1 diabetes. Naive, central memory, regulatory and stem cell-like memory cells within the CD4+ compartment were sorted using CD45RO/CCR7/CD25/CD127/CD95/CD27. The CDR3 runs 16 residues. J gave up 2 bases and V 3 bases, and 4 bases lay outside the gene matches. Germline values: CDR1 MRHNA, CDR2 SNTAGT. This clone was counted between two and nine times. Its specificity is not known. Investigators reverse transcribed all isolated RNA, so they sequenced expressed TCRB transcripts. Some 3.3 million reads per sample on average were obtained from naive, central memory and regulatory T cell samples. TCRdb's table, derived via immunoSEQ multiplex PCR, lists solely in-frame clones and lacks some. Among around 160,000 clones listed, roughly 8% were seen once. Study outcomes and limitations: The naive, central memory and Treg TCRB repertoires looked more alike in patients than they did in healthy donors. Significant though moderate, a shortening of TCRB CDR3s appeared in all four CD4+ subsets of Type 1 diabetes patients.

Material for sequencing was central memory CD4+ T cells from blood. The receptor was derived from a woman aged 18-29 years with type 1 diabetes. The rearrangement links TRBV6-4 to TRBJ2-3; 11 bases match TRBD2. The CDR3 bases are TGTGCCAGCAGTGAAGTAGCGGGGGGGGCCACAGATACGCAGTATTTT. Translation: CASSEVAGGATDTQYF.